The sequence of this T cell receptor beta chain was determined in a study of CD8 T cells in ankylosing spondylitis. The study, taken as a whole, reports: Disease-linked clones bore a CD8+ phenotype, appearing relatively rarely in peripheral blood. Fewer than ten highly homologous variants made up a TCR beta motif that seemed to typify ankylosing spondylitis blood. Significantly higher representation of disease-linked clones was reported for matched ankylosing spondylitis synovial fluid.

The CDR3 sequence is 17 residues long. J lost 6 bases, V lost 6 bases, and 11 bases had no gene match. The V gene's germline CDR1 is KGHDR and CDR2 SFDVKD. TCRdb analysed the 5' RACE reads with MiXCR anew, one entry per CDR3 protein. The table includes approximately 500,000 distinct CDR3 sequences, 12% detected once. Comments on this clonotype: The antigen remains unidentified.

The sequence came from a male donor with ankylosing spondylitis. J is TRBJ2-1 and V is TRBV24-1; 12 bases fit TRBD2. Sequences were obtained from blood, either unsorted or a sorted T cell fraction (not recorded which). The CDR3 region has the DNA TGTGCCACCAGTTCCACAGAGACTAGCGGGAGACTCAATGAGCAGTTCTTC. This encodes CATSSTETSGRLNEQFF.